The next 26 T cell receptor beta chains were all read from a single sample in a study of breast tumors, draining lymph nodes, adjacent tissues. TCRdb used MiXCR to reprocess the multiplex PCR reads, holding one entry per CDR3 protein. The sample includes 150,000 to 200,000 distinct CDR3 sequences, roughly 30% of them seen just once. Axillary draining lymph nodes of breast cancer patients supplied the node samples. The sample comprised axillary lymph node tissue. These receptors were collected from a female donor with breast cancer. Some clones in this sample may be carry-over from other donors' samples.

The rearrangement links TRBV12-3 or TRBV12-4 to TRBJ1-3, with TRBD1 identical over 7 bases. The V gene end was trimmed by 6 bases and the J gene end by 0 bases; junction bases not matched to a gene: 5. The CDR3 runs 15 residues. This CDR3 reads CASRPGTVSGNTIYF. CDR3 DNA: TGTGCCAGCAGACCCGGGACAGTCTCTGGAAACACCATATATTTT.

The chain combines TRBV19 with TRBJ2-6; possibly TRBD1 for D (5 bases). Germline CDR1 and CDR2: LNHDA and SQIVND (reference sequence). This CDR3 contains 17 residues. V gave up 0 bases and J gave up 4 bases, with 13 bases separating them. CDR3 residues: CASSIDLGATGANVLTF. The CDR3 DNA reads TGTGCCAGTAGTATAGATCTAGGGGCAACAGGGGCCAACGTCCTGACTTTC.

This clonotype was recorded at least ten times. The chain uses TRBV20-1 and TRBJ2-3; TRBD2 is a possible D gene (5 bases). Per the germline V gene, CDR1 is DFQATT and CDR2 is SNEGSKA (reference sequence). Trimming removed 6 bases at V and 4 bases at J, with 20 bases between. The CDR3 consists of 15 residues. The chain's CDR3 is CSAKDYRFSSDTQYF. Written as DNA, the CDR3 is TGCAGTGCAAAAGACTACAGATTCAGCTCAGATACGCAGTATTTT.

This clonotype was seen only once. Just one base apart from a much larger clone, this may be a read error. The chain couples TRBV28 to TRBJ1-6; D uncertain. V was trimmed by 10 bases and J by 6 bases, leaving 16 bases between them. The CDR3 is 14 residues long. CDR1 and CDR2 from the germline V gene are MDHEN and SYDVKM. The chain's CDR3 is CANTWGALNSPLHF. Written as DNA, the CDR3 is TGTGCCAACACCTGGGGTGCCCTTAATTCACCCCTCCACTTT.

Worth noting for this clonotype: This may stem from a read error, because a much larger clone lies one nucleotide away. The chain employs TRBV2 and TRBJ2-2, with a tentative D call TRBD2 (6 bases). This CDR3 contains 19 residues. Germline V gene lookup returns CDR1 SNHLY and CDR2 FYNNEI. The CDR3 coding sequence is TGTGCCAGCATTAATGAGCCTAGGGACTCGAATAGATTCACCGGGGACCTGTTTTTT. Its protein product is CASINEPRDSNRFTGDLFF.

This clonotype was picked up many times. CDR3 protein: CASSPTVSGNTIYF. The DNA for the CDR3 is TGTGCCAGCAGCCCGACAGTATCTGGAAACACCATATATTTT. The V call is TRBV9, the J call TRBJ1-3, with D possibly being TRBD1 (5 bases). V shed 4 bases and J shed 1 base, with 9 bases lying between them. CDR3 size: 14 residues. Germline V gene lookup returns CDR1 SGDLS and CDR2 YYNGEE.

This sequence joins TRBV12-3 or TRBV12-4 and TRBJ2-6, with TRBD2 as a possible D gene (6 bases). The CDR3 is 14 amino acids. The V end was cut by 1 base, the J end by 5 bases, with 6 bases between. The CDR3 spells CASSLGGRANVLTF. DNA for the CDR3: TGTGCCAGCAGTTTAGGCGGGAGGGCCAACGTCCTGACTTTC.

This clonotype was seen repeatedly, ten times or more. The chain uses TRBV6-5 and TRBJ2-7, with 11 bases fitting TRBD1. This CDR3 has 15 residues. The V and J ends lost 4 bases and 6 bases, in that order; junction bases with no gene match: 8. The germline V gene encodes CDR1 MNHEY and CDR2 SVGAGI. The CDR3 nucleotides read TGTGCCAGCAGTTCCCGGGACAGGGGGGGAACCGAGCAGTACTTC. This sequence encodes CASSSRDRGGTEQYF.

The gene calls are TRBV6-2 or TRBV6-3 and TRBJ1-2; D remains unclear. Germline V CDR1 and CDR2: MNHEY, SVGEGT. The CDR3 length is 13 residues. V gave up 6 bases and J gave up 8 bases, with 16 bases separating them. Here the CDR3 reads CASSFQATGGYTF. The CDR3, as DNA: TGTGCCAGCAGCTTTCAAGCTACCGGGGGCTACACCTTC.

The chain employs TRBV9 and TRBJ1-2, with TRBD1 as a possible D gene (5 bases). This CDR3 region has 16 residues. Trimming took 4 bases from V and 5 from J, leaving 21 bases between them. CDR1 is SGDLS, CDR2 YYNGEE, per germline. CDR3 sequence (DNA): TGTGCCAGCAGCCTAACAGGCACCGGGGAGCTGTATGGCTACACCTTC. Translating it yields CASSLTGTGELYGYTF.

This clonotype was seen just once. CDR3 in DNA: TGTGCCAGCAGACAAGGCGTCGGGCAGCAAGAGACCCAGTACTTC. Translating it yields CASRQGVGQQETQYF. This chain connects TRBV6-2 or TRBV6-3 to TRBJ2-5; D unresolved. CDR1 and CDR2 (germline): MNHEY, SVGEGT. V lost 6 bases and J 2 bases, leaving 16 bases between the germline ends. There are 15 residues in the CDR3.

The chain is built from TRBV5-8 and TRBJ2-1; 8 bases agree with TRBD2. The V and J ends lost 7 bases and 0 bases, in that order; junction bases with no gene match: 6. Germline V CDR1 and CDR2: SGHTS, YDEGEE. The CDR3 runs to 15 residues. The DNA of the CDR3 is TGTGCCAGCCTCTCGGGAGGGAGCTCCTACAATGAGCAGTTCTTC. This translates into CASLSGGSSYNEQFF.

The table lists this clonotype with many counts. This CDR3 reads CASSNYEDTQYF. For the CDR3, the DNA is TGTGCCAGCAGCAACTATGAAGATACGCAGTATTTT. The chain couples TRBV7-2 to TRBJ2-3, with no clear D. Between the trimmed V and J ends, which lost 5 bases and 5 bases, there was a span of 8 bases. The CDR3 runs to 12 residues. Germline CDR1 and CDR2: SGHTA and FQGNSA.

The chain joins TRBV7-9 to TRBJ1-5; tentative D call: TRBD1 (5 bases). The germline CDR1 and CDR2 sequences are SEHNR and FQNEAQ (reference sequence). The CDR3 sequence is 13 residues long. In nucleotides, the CDR3 is TGTGCTATCCAGGCGGGGTTAGGGGAGACCCAGCATTTT. This gives the protein CAIQAGLGETQHF.

This clonotype came up once. This sequence may be a read error, since a much larger clone differs from it by one base. Because it lacks the conserved phenylalanine or tryptophan at the end, this CDR3 is likely a read error. The chain joins TRBV12-3 or TRBV12-4 to TRBJ1-3, with D maybe TRBD1 (5 bases). Trimming stripped 6 bases from V and 1 base from J, with 10 bases between. CDR3 size: 14 residues. The CDR3 sequence is CASSRGDSGNTIYL. The CDR3, as DNA: TGTGCCAGCAGCCGAGGGGATTCTGGAAACACCATATATCTT.

The CDR3, as DNA: TGTGCCAGCTGCCCGAAGGGACCATGGGTGACACTCAGAACTGAAGCTTTCTTT. Amino acid sequence: CASCPKGPWVTLRTEAFF. The chain uses TRBV9 and TRBJ1-1; D perhaps matches TRBD1 (5 bases). From germline, CDR1 is SGDLS and CDR2 YYNGEE. The V end lost 7 bases, the J end lost 5 bases, and 30 bases lay between the germline ends. CDR3 length: 18 amino acids.

This clonotype was seen at least ten times. J is TRBJ2-3 and V is TRBV7-3, with 12 bases lining up with TRBD2. The CDR3 sequence is 14 residues long. J lost 6 bases, V lost 5 bases, and 3 bases had no gene match. Germline-derived CDR1 and CDR2 are SGHTA and FQGTGA. The DNA for the CDR3 is TGTGCCAGCAGCCCGGGGACTAGCGGGGATACGCAGTATTTT. This sequence encodes CASSPGTSGDTQYF.

This clonotype appeared many times. The J gene is TRBJ2-7, the V gene TRBV10-3; 9 bases line up with TRBD1. CDR1 and CDR2 (germline): ENHRY, SYGVKD. Unmatched junction bases numbered 7, after V lost 8 bases and J lost 5 bases. This CDR3 is 13 amino acids long. The CDR3 is CAIGTGRWNEQYF. CDR3 nucleotides: TGTGCCATCGGGACAGGGCGATGGAACGAGCAGTACTTC.

The rearrangement links TRBV19 to TRBJ1-3; possibly TRBD1 for D (6 bases). This CDR3 comprises 16 residues. V was cut by 3 bases and J by 4 bases, with 16 bases left in between. Per germline, CDR1 LNHDA and CDR2 SQIVND (reference sequence). In DNA form, the CDR3 reads TGTGCCAGTAGTATTGTCGGGGGCACGGCCGGAAACACCATATATTTT. Protein product: CASSIVGGTAGNTIYF.

Many counts were recorded for this clonotype. This sequence joins TRBV7-8 and TRBJ1-2; tentatively, D is TRBD1 (5 bases). Germline values: CDR1 SGHVS, CDR2 FQNEAQ. CDR3 size: 14 residues. V was shortened by 6 bases and J by 5 bases, with 16 bases between the two germline ends. CDR3 sequence reads: CASSRTTEAYGYTF. The CDR3, as DNA: TGTGCCAGCAGTCGAACGACAGAAGCTTATGGCTACACCTTC.

The gene calls are TRBV10-3 and TRBJ2-3, with D perhaps TRBD2 (6 bases). Germline CDR1 is ENHRY and CDR2 is SYGVKD. Trimming stripped 8 bases from V and 1 base from J, with 13 bases between. The CDR3 spans 14 residues. The CDR3: CAIRASARTDTQYF. The CDR3, as DNA: TGTGCCATCCGGGCTAGCGCACGCACAGATACGCAGTATTTT.

This clonotype came up many times. The chain carries TRBV20-1 and TRBJ1-5; D is undetermined. The V and J ends lost 3 bases and 14 bases respectively, with 11 bases between them. This CDR3 contains 10 residues. The germline gives CDR1 DFQATT, CDR2 SNEGSKA (reference sequence). The chain's CDR3 is CSARDLEKHF. The CDR3 DNA reads TGCAGTGCTAGGGACTTAGAGAAGCATTTT.

This clonotype was seen many times. The germline gene is not matched at one end of the junction; a read error may be the cause. The chain is built from TRBV20-1 and TRBJ1-5, with TRBD1 as a possible D gene (6 bases). CDR1 and CDR2 (germline): DFQATT, SNEGSKA (reference sequence). The CDR3 is 16 amino acids. Written as DNA, the CDR3 is TGCAGTGCTGGAGAAGGACAGCCTTATAGCAATCAGCCCCAGCATTTT. This gives the protein CSAGEGQPYSNQPQHF.

This clonotype was recorded only once. The chain couples TRBV12-3 or TRBV12-4 to TRBJ2-3; 12 bases align to TRBD2. CDR3 length: 13 residues. V lost 5 bases, J lost 8 bases, and 2 bases stayed unmatched. Here the CDR3 reads CASSASGRGTQYF. The CDR3 nucleotides read TGTGCCAGCAGTGCTAGCGGGAGGGGTACGCAGTATTTT.

Ten or more counts support this clonotype. The rearrangement uses TRBV7-6 and TRBJ1-2; 8 nucleotides agree with TRBD1. CDR3 length: 15 amino acids. Losses at the gene ends were 0 bases for V and 6 bases for J; bases not matched to a gene: 6. Germline CDR1 SGHVS, CDR2 FNYEAQ. Written as DNA, the CDR3 is TGTGCCAGCAGCTTAGCGGGCCCGACAGGGGATGGCTACACCTTC. It specifies CASSLAGPTGDGYTF.

This clonotype has ten or more counts. The V call is TRBV19, the J call TRBJ2-1; the D gene is possibly TRBD2 (6 bases). The CDR3 length is 14 residues. Germline assignment: CDR1 LNHDA and CDR2 SQIVND (reference sequence). Trimming removed 0 bases from V and 7 bases from J, with 10 bases in between. Written as DNA, the CDR3 is TGTGCCAGTAGTATAGAGTGGGGGGAAAATGAGCAGTTCTTC. It specifies CASSIEWGENEQFF.